The TCR beta chain under discussion was sequenced for a study of CD8 T cells in ankylosing spondylitis. On this clonotype itself: The antigen is unknown.

Study-wide findings and caveats: What appeared characteristic of ankylosing spondylitis blood was a TCR beta motif of eight or nine highly homologous variants.

TCRdb called the 5' RACE reads again in MiXCR, with one record for every CDR3 protein. The sample has about 480,000 distinct CDR3 sequences, 15% to 20% seen once. V lost 6 bases to trimming and J lost 4 bases; unmatched junction nucleotides: 4. This CDR3 is built from 13 residues. The receptor's source is a male donor with ankylosing spondylitis. Sample: blood, either unsorted or a sorted T cell fraction (not recorded which). The chain is built from TRBV12-3 or TRBV12-4 and TRBJ1-1; 8 bases are a match to TRBD1. CDR3: CASRRQGLTEAFF. CDR3 nucleotides: TGTGCCAGCAGAAGACAGGGGCTCACTGAAGCTTTCTTT.